This T cell receptor beta chain originates from a study of blood T cell repertoires in COVID-19. The authors' processing: Estimates of nucleated cell counts were drawn from the amplification of reference gene primers. Measured with immunoSEQ multiplex PCR; TCRdb has only the in-frame clones, and not every one. V and J calls and clone size are as listed in that table; D and trimming were resolved from the DNA. The data show approximately 90,000 clones, with roughly 80% seen just once and 3.4% held by the top ten. Germline V gives CDR1 LGHNA, CDR2 YSLEER. The CDR3 consists of 13 residues. Between the trimmed V and J ends, which lost 2 bases and 5 bases, there was a span of 9 bases.

The specimen sequenced was peripheral blood. The V and J genes are TRBV4-3 and TRBJ1-2; D is unresolved. The clonotype was recovered from a man in his forties or fifties with acute or convalescent COVID-19. CDR3 sequence (DNA): TGCGCCAGCAGCCAATCTGCCAGGTATGGCTACACCTTC. This sequence encodes CASSQSARYGYTF.